This paragraph reports one T cell receptor (beta chain). The trim removed 5 bases at V and 3 bases at J, leaving 17 bases unmatched. This CDR3 spans 19 amino acids. Germline CDR1 reads KGHSH; CDR2 reads LQKENI. This sample is drawn from a study of shared clonotypes between healthy human individuals. Assay execution took place at the deep level. Profiled with immunoSEQ multiplex PCR; TCRdb holds only in-frame clones, not every one. The sample carries roughly 1,600,000 clones, 98% to 99% recorded once. The sample was naive CD4+ T cells sorted from blood. Subset noted: CD45RA+ positively selected. The chain couples TRBV18 to TRBJ2-1; 9 bases line up with TRBD2. The receptor's source is a man younger than 40 in good health. The CDR3 sequence is CASSTLRLAGPQSYNEQFF. DNA of the CDR3: TGTGCCAGCTCAACTTTAAGGCTAGCGGGACCTCAAAGCTACAATGAGCAGTTCTTC.